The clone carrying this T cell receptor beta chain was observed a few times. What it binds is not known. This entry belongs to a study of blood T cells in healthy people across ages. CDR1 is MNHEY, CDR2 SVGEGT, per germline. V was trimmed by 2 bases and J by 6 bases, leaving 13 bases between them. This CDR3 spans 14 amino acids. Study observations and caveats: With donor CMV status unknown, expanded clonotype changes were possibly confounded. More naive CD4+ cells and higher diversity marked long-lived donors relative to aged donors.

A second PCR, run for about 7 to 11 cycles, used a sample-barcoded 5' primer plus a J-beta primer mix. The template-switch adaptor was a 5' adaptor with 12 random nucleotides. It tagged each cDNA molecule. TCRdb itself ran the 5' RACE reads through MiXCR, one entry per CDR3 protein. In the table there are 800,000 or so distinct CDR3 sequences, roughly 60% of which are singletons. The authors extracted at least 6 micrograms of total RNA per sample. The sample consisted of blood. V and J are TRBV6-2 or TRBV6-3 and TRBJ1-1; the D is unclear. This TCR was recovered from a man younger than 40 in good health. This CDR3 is CASSYVGEIPEAFF. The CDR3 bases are TGTGCCAGCAGTTACGTTGGGGAAATTCCTGAAGCTTTCTTT.